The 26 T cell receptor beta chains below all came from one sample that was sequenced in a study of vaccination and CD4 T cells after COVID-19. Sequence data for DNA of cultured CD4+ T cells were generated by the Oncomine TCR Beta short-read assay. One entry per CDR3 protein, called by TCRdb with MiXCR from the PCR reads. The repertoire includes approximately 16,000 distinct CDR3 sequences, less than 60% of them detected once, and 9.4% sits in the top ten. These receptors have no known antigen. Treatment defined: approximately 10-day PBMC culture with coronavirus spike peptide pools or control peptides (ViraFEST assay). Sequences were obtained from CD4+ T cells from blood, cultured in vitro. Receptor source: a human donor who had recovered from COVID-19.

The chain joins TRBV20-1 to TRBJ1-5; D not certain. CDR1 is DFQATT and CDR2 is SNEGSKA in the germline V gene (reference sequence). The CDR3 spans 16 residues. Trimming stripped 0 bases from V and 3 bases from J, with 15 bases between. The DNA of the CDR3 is TGCAGTGCTAGAGATCCGGGTCGCGCTGACAATCAGCCCCAGCATTTT. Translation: CSARDPGRADNQPQHF.

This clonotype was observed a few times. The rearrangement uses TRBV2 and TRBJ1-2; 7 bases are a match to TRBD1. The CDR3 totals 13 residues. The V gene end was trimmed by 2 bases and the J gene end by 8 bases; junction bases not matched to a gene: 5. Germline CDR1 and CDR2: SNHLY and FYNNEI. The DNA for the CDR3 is TGTGCCAGCAGTGAAAGATCAGGGGGGGGCTACACCTTC. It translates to CASSERSGGGYTF.

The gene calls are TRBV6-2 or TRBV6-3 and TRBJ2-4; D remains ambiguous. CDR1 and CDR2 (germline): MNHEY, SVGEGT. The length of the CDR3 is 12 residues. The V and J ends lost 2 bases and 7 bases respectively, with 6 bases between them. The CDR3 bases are TGTGCCAGCAGTTACGCCGGGAACATTCAGTACTTC. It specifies CASSYAGNIQYF.

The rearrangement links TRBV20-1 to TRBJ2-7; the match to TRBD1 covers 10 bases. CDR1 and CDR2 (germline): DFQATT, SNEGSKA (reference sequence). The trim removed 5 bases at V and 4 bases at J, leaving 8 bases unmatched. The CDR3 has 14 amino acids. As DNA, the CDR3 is TGCAGTGCTGGACAGGGGGTTTCCTTGTACGAGCAGTACTTC. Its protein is CSAGQGVSLYEQYF.

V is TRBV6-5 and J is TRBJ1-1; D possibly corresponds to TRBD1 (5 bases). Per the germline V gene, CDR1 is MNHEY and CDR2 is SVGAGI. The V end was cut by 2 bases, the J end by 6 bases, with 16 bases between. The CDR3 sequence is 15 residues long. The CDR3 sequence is CASSYRVGRNAEAFF. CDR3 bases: TGTGCCAGCAGTTACCGAGTGGGGCGTAACGCTGAAGCTTTCTTT.

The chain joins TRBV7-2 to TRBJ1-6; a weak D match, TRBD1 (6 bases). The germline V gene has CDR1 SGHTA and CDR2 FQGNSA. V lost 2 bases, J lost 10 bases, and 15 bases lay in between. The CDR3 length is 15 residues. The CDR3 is CASSLRSGESSPLHF. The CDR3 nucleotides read TGTGCCAGCAGCTTACGCTCAGGGGAGTCCTCACCCCTCCACTTT.

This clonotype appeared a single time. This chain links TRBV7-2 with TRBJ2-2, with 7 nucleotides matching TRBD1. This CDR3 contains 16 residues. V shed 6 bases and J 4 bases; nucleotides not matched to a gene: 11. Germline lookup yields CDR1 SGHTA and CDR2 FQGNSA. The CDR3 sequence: CASRDVTGKFTGELFF. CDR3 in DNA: TGTGCCAGCAGAGACGTGACAGGGAAATTCACCGGGGAGCTGTTTTTT.

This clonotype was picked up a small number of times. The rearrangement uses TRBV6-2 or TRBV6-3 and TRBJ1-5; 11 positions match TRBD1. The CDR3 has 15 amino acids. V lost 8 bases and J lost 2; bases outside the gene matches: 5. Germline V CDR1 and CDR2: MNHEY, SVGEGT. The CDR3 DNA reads TGTGCCAGCGGACAGGGGGCGTGGGGCAATCAGCCCCAGCATTTT. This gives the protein CASGQGAWGNQPQHF.

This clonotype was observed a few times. CDR3 amino acids: CAIRDPGQGAGELFF. CDR3 coding DNA: TGTGCCATCAGAGATCCGGGACAGGGGGCCGGGGAGCTGTTTTTT. The chain has TRBV10-3 and TRBJ2-2; 11 positions match TRBD1. The germline CDR1 and CDR2 sequences are ENHRY and SYGVKD. The CDR3 is 15 residues long. V trimming: 6 bases; J trimming: 6 bases; junction bases outside the gene matches: 6.

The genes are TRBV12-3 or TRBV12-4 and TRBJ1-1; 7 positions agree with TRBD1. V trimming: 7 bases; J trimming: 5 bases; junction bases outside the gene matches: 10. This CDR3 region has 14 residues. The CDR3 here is CASTLLGGGTEAFF. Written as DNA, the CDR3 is TGTGCCAGCACTTTGTTAGGGGGCGGGACTGAAGCTTTCTTT.

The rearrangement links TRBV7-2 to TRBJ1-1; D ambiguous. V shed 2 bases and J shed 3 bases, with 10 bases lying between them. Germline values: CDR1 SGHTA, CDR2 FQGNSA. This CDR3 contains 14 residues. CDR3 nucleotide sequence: TGTGCCAGCAGCTTAACCGACGGGGACACTGAAGCTTTCTTT. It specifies CASSLTDGDTEAFF.

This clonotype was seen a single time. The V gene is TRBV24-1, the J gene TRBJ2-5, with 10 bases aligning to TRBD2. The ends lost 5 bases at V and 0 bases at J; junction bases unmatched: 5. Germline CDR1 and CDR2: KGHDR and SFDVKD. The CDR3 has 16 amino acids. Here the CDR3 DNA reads TGTGCCACCAGTGGATTCAGCGGGGGGGACCAAGAGACCCAGTACTTC. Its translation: CATSGFSGGDQETQYF.

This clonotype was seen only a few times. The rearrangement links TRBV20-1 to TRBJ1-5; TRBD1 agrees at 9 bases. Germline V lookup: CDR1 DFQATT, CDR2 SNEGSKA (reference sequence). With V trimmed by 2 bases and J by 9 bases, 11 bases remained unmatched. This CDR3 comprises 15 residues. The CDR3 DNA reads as TGCAGTGCTAGACTGACAGGGGGAGCCGGGGCGCCCCAGCATTTT. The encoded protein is CSARLTGGAGAPQHF.

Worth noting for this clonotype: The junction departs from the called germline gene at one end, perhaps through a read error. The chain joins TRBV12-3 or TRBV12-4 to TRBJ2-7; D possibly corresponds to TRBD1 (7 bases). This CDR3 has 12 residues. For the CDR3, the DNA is TGTGCCAGCACCCAGGGGGGCTGGGCGGCGGACTTC. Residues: CASTQGGWAADF.

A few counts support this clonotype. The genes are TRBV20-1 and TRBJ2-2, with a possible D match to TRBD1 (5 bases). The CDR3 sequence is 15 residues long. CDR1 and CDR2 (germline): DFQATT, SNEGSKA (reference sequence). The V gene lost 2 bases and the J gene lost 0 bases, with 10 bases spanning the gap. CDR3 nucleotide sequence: TGCAGTGCTAGACGGCCAGGGTCGAACACCGGGGAGCTGTTTTTT. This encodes CSARRPGSNTGELFF.

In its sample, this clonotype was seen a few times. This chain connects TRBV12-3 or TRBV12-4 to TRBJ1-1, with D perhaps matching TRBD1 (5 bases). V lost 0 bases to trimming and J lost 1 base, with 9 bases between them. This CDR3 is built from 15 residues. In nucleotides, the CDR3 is TGTGCCAGCAGTTTAGCGCAAGGACAGAACACTGAAGCTTTCTTT. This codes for CASSLAQGQNTEAFF.

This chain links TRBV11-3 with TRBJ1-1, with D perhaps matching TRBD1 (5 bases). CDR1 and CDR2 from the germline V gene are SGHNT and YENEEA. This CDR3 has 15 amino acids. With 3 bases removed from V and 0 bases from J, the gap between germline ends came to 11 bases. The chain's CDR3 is CASSFSGTLNTEAFF. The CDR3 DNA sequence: TGTGCCAGCAGCTTTTCTGGGACTTTGAACACTGAAGCTTTCTTT.

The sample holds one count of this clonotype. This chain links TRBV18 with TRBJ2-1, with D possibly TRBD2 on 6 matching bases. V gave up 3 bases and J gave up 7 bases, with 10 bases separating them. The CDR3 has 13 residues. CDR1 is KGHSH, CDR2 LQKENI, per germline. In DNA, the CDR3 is TGTGCCAGCTCACCGGGCGGGGAGAATGAGCAGTTCTTC. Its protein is CASSPGGENEQFF.

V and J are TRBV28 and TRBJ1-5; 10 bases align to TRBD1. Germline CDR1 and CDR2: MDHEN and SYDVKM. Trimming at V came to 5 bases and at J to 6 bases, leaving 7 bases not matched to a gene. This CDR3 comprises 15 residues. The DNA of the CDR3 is TGTGCCAGCAGTCCCGCTCGGACAGGGGGTCAGCCCCAGCATTTT. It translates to CASSPARTGGQPQHF.

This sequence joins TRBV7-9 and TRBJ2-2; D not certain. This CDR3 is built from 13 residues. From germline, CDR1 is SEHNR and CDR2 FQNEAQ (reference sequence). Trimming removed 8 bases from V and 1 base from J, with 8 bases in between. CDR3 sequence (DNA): TGTGCCAGCGAGGAAGGGAACACCGGGGAGCTGTTTTTT. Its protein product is CASEEGNTGELFF.

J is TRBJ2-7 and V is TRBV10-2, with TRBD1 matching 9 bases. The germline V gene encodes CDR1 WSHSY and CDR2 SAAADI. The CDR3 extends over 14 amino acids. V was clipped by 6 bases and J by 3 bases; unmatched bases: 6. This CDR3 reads CASRSGTGFYEQYF. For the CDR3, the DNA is TGCGCCAGCAGGTCCGGGACAGGGTTCTACGAGCAGTACTTC.

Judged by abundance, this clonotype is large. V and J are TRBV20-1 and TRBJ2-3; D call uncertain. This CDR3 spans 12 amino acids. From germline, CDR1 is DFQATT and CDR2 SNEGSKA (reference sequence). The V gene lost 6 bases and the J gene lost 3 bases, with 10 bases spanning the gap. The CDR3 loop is CSARIGTDTQYF. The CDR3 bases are TGCAGTGCCCGTATCGGGACAGATACGCAGTATTTT.

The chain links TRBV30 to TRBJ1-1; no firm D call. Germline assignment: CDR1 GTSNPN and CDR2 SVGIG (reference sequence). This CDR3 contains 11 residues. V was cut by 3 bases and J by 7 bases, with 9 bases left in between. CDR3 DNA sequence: TGTGCCTGGAGAGGAGGAGTTGAAGCTTTCTTT. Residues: CAWRGGVEAFF.

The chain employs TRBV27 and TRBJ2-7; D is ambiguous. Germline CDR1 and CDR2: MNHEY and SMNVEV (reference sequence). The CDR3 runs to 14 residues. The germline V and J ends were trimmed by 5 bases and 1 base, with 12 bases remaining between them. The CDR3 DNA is TGTGCCAGCAGTCTGAAAGACGGTTCCTACGAGCAGTACTTC. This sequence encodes CASSLKDGSYEQYF.

The CDR3 DNA reads as TGCAGTGTTCCCGCGTTACAAGGGGACTATGGCTACACCTTC. Translated, it gives CSVPALQGDYGYTF. V usage is TRBV20-1 and J usage is TRBJ1-2, with D perhaps matching TRBD1 (5 bases). Trimming cost V 7 bases and J 3 bases, with 18 bases left between them. Germline CDR1 reads DFQATT; CDR2 reads SNEGSKA (reference sequence). This CDR3 comprises 14 residues.

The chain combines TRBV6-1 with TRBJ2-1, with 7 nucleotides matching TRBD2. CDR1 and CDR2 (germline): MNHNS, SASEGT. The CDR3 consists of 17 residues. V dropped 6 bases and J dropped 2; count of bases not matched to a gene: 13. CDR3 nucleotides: TGTGCCAGCAGAAGGGAACTTCGGGACTATACCTACAATGAGCAGTTCTTC. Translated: CASRRELRDYTYNEQFF.